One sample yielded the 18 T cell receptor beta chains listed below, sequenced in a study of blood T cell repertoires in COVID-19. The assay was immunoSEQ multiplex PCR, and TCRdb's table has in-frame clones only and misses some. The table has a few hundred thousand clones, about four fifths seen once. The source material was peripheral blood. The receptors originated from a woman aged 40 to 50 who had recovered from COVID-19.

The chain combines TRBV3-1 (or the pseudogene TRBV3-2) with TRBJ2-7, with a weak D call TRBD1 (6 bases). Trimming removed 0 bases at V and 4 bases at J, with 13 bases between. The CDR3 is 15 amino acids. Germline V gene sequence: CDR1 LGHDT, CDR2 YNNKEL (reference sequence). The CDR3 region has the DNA TGTGCCAGCAGCCAAGAGGGGACATCAAGGTACGAGCAGTACTTC. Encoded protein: CASSQEGTSRYEQYF.

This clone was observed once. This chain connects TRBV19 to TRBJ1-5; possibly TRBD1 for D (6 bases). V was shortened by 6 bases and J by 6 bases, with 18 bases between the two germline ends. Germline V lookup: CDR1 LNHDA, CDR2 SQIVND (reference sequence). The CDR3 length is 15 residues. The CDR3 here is CASRQTGSSSQPQHF. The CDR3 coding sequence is TGTGCCAGTAGACAAACAGGGAGTTCAAGTCAGCCCCAGCATTTT. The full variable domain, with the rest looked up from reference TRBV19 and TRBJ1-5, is DGGITQSPKYLFRKEGQNVTLSCEQNLNHDAMYWYRQDPGQGLRLIYYSQIVNDFQKGDIAEGYSVSREKKESFPLTVTSAQKNPTAFYLCASRQTGSSSQPQHFGDGTRLSIL.

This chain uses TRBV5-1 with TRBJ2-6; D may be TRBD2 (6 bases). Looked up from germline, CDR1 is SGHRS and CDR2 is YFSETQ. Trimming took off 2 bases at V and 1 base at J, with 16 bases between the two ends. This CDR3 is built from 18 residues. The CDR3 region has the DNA TGCGCCAGCAGCTTTCGGGGCAGGGACTCTTCTGGGGCCAACGTCCTGACTTTC. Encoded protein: CASSFRGRDSSGANVLTF.

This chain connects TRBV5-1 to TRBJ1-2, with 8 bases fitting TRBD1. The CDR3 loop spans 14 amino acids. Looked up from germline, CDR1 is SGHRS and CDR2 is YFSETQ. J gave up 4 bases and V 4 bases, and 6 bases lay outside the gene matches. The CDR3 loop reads CASSAQGAVYGYTF. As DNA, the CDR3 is TGCGCCAGCAGCGCGCAGGGGGCCGTCTATGGCTACACCTTC.

CDR3 DNA: TGTGCCAGCAGCTTGTTAACAGGCTCTGGAAACACCATATATTTT. This translates into CASSLLTGSGNTIYF. The J gene is TRBJ1-3, the V gene TRBV7-9; TRBD1 might be the D (5 bases). V lost 3 bases and J lost 0, with 9 bases in between. The CDR3 contains 15 residues. CDR1 and CDR2 (germline): SEHNR, FQNEAQ (reference sequence).

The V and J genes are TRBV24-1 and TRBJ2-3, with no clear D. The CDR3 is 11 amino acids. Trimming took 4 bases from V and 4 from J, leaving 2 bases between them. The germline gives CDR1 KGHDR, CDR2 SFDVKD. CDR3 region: CATSDADTQYF. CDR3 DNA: TGTGCCACCAGTGACGCAGATACGCAGTATTTT.

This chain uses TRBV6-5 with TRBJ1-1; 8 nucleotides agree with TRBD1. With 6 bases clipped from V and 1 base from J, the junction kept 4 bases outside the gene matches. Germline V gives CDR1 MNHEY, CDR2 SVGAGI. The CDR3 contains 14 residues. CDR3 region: CASSSRGQNTEAFF. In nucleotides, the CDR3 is TGTGCCAGCAGCTCCAGGGGGCAGAACACTGAAGCTTTCTTT.

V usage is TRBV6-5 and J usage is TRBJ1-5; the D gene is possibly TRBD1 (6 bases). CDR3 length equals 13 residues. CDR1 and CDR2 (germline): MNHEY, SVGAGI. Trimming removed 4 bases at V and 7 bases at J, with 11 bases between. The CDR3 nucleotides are TGTGCCAGCAGTTCACAGGGACACCAGCCCCAGCATTTT. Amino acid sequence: CASSSQGHQPQHF.

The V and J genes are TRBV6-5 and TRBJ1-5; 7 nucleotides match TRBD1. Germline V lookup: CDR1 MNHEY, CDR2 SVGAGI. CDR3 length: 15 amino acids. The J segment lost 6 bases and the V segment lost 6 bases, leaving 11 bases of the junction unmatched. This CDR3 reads CASRAGTASRQPQHF. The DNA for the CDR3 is TGTGCCAGCAGGGCGGGGACAGCCTCGCGTCAGCCCCAGCATTTT.

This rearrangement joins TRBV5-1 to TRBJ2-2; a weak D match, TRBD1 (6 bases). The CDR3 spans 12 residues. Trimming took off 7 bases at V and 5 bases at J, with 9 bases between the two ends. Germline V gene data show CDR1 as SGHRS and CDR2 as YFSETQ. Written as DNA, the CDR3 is TGCGCCAGCTTAGGGGGAACCGGGGAGCTGTTTTTT. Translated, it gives CASLGGTGELFF.

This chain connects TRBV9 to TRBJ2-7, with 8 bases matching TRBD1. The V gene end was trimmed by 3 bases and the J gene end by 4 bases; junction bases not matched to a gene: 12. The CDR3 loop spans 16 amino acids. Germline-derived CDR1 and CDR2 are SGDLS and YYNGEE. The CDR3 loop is CASSASGPGGFYEQYF. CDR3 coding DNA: TGTGCCAGCAGCGCGTCAGGGCCAGGGGGCTTTTACGAGCAGTACTTC.

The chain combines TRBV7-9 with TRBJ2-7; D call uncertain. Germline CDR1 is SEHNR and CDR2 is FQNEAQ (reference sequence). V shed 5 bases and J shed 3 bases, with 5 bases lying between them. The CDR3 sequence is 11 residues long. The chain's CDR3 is CASSASYEQYF. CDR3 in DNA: TGTGCCAGCAGCGCCAGCTACGAGCAGTACTTC.

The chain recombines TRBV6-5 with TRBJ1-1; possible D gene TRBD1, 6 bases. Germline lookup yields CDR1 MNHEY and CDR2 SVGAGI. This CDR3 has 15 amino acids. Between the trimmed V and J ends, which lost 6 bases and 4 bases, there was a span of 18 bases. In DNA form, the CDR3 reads TGTGCCAGCAGCTCGGGACACCCAGGGGCCACTGAAGCTTTCTTT. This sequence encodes CASSSGHPGATEAFF.

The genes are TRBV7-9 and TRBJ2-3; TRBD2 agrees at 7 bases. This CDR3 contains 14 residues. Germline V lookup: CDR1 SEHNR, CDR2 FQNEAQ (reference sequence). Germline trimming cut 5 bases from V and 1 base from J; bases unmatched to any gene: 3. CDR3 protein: CASSRGGGTDTQYF. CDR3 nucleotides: TGTGCCAGCAGCCGGGGAGGGGGCACAGATACGCAGTATTTT.

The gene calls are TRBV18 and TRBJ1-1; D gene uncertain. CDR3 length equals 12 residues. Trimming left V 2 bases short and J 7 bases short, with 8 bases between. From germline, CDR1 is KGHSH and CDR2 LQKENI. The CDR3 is CASSPVEGEAFF. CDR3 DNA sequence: TGTGCCAGCTCACCAGTGGAGGGTGAAGCTTTCTTT. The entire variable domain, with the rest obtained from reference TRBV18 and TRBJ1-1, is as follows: NAGVMQNPRHLVRRRGQEARLRCSPMKGHSHVYWYRQLPEEGLKFMVYLQKENIIDESGMPKERFSAEFPKEGPSILRIQQVVRGDSAAYFCASSPVEGEAFFGQGTRLTVV.

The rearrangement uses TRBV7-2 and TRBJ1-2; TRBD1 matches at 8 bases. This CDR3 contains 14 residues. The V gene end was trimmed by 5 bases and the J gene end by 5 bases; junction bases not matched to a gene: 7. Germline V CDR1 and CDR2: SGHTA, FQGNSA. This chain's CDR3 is CASSPQQGGYGYTF. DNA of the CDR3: TGTGCCAGCAGCCCTCAACAGGGGGGATATGGCTACACCTTC.

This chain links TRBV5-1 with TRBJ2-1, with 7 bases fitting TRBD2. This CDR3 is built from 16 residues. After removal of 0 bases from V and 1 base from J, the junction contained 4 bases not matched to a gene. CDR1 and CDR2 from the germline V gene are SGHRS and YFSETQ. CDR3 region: CASSLGAGRSYNEQFF. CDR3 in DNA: TGCGCCAGCAGCTTGGGAGCGGGGCGATCCTACAATGAGCAGTTCTTC. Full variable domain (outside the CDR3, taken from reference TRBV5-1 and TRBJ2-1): KAGVTQTPRYLIKTRGQQVTLSCSPISGHRSVSWYQQTPGQGLQFLFEYFSETQRNKGNFPGRFSGRQFSNSRSEMNVSTLELGDSALYLCASSLGAGRSYNEQFFGPGTRLTVL.

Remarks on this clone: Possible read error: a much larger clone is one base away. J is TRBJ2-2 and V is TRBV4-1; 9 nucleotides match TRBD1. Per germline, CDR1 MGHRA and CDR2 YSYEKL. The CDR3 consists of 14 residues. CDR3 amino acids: CTSSHNRGRGELFF. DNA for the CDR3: TGCACCAGCAGCCACAACAGGGGGCGCGGGGAGCTGTTTTTT.